The 24 T cell receptor beta chains below come from one sample, sequenced in a study of CD8+ T cells in alopecia areata. Sampling of alopecia areata patients yielded lesional scalp punch biopsies as well as peripheral blood. As the sequencing template, cDNA was produced by extracting RNA and reverse transcribing it. The repertoire was sequenced with immunoSEQ multiplex PCR; TCRdb's copy has only in-frame clones and lacks some. This sample carries about 7,900 clones, roughly 55% of them seen once, and the ten largest clones take around 13%. Sequenced material: skin, taken at week 0. The receptors stem from a human donor with alopecia areata.

V gene TRBV28 combines with J gene TRBJ2-5; possibly TRBD2 for D (8 bases). CDR3 length: 14 amino acids. Trimming took 5 bases from V and 5 from J, leaving 15 bases between them. The germline CDR1 and CDR2 sequences are MDHEN and SYDVKM. The CDR3 nucleotides are TGTGCCAGCAGTGAGGGACTAGGGGGCGAGACCCAGTACTTC. Translating it yields CASSEGLGGETQYF.

The CDR3 bases are TGTGCCTGGAGTACCGGGACAGGGGGGTCTGGGGCCAACGTCCTGACTTTC. This sequence encodes CAWSTGTGGSGANVLTF. This sequence joins TRBV30 and TRBJ2-6; 11 nucleotides match TRBD1. CDR3 length equals 17 residues. The V gene end was trimmed by 2 bases and the J gene end by 1 base; junction bases not matched to a gene: 4. The germline CDR1 and CDR2 sequences are GTSNPN and SVGIG (reference sequence). The full variable domain, completed using reference TRBV30 and TRBJ2-6, is SQTIHQWPATLVQPVGSPLSLECTVEGTSNPNLYWYRQAAGRGLQLLFYSVGIGQISSEVPQNLSASRPQDRQFILSSKKLLLSDSGFYLCAWSTGTGGSGANVLTFGAGSRLTVL.

The gene calls are TRBV10-3 and TRBJ2-3; D uncertain. Between the trimmed V and J ends, which lost 7 bases and 0 bases, there was a span of 8 bases. Germline CDR1 is ENHRY and CDR2 is SYGVKD. This CDR3 contains 13 residues. As DNA, the CDR3 is TGTGCCATCACTCCGACCAGCACAGATACGCAGTATTTT. It yields the protein CAITPTSTDTQYF.

V gene TRBV14 combines with J gene TRBJ2-1; 7 bases map to TRBD2. Germline CDR1 SGHDN, CDR2 FVKESK. The CDR3 runs to 17 residues. The V segment lost 0 bases and the J segment 7 bases; nucleotides outside the gene matches: 12. CDR3 residues: CASSQEKFGGSRNEQFF. CDR3 DNA: TGTGCCAGCAGCCAAGAGAAATTTGGCGGGAGTCGAAATGAGCAGTTCTTC.

V is TRBV27 and J is TRBJ1-4; a weak D match, TRBD1 (5 bases). V lost 5 bases to trimming and J lost 0 bases, with 13 bases between them. The V gene's germline CDR1 is MNHEY and CDR2 SMNVEV (reference sequence). This CDR3 comprises 16 residues. The CDR3 protein is CASSLRTTATNEKLFF. The CDR3 DNA reads as TGTGCCAGCAGTCTCCGGACGACAGCAACTAATGAAAAACTGTTTTTT.

The genes are TRBV6-1 and TRBJ1-2; D gene uncertain. V gave up 6 bases and J gave up 3 bases, with 5 bases separating them. The germline V gene encodes CDR1 MNHNS and CDR2 SASEGT. This CDR3 has 11 amino acids. This CDR3 reads CASSSYYGYTF. CDR3 in DNA: TGTGCCAGCAGCTCATACTATGGCTACACCTTC.

This chain joins TRBV28 and TRBJ2-1; the D is unclear. Germline values: CDR1 MDHEN, CDR2 SYDVKM. The V and J ends lost 5 bases and 9 bases respectively, with 8 bases between them. The CDR3 has 11 residues. In DNA, the CDR3 is TGTGCCAGCAGTGGGGAATTTGAGCAGTTCTTC. This gives the protein CASSGEFEQFF.

This clone was detected once. The chain couples TRBV11-2 to TRBJ1-2, with a possible D match to TRBD1 (5 bases). The length of the CDR3 is 13 residues. Germline V gene lookup returns CDR1 SGHAT and CDR2 FQNNGV. The V gene lost 0 bases and the J gene lost 4 bases, with 6 bases spanning the gap. The CDR3: CASSLDRVYGYTF. DNA of the CDR3: TGTGCCAGCAGCTTAGACAGGGTCTATGGCTACACCTTC. The complete variable domain, with remaining parts taken from reference TRBV11-2 and TRBJ1-2, reads EAGVAQSPRYKIIEKRQSVAFWCNPISGHATLYWYQQILGQGPKLLIQFQNNGVVDDSQLPKDRFSAERLKGVDSTLKIQPAKLEDSAVYLCASSLDRVYGYTFGSGTRLTVV.

This clone was seen a single time. The chain is built from TRBV11-2 and TRBJ2-2; D could derive from TRBD1 or TRBD2 (5 bases each). Looked up from germline, CDR1 is SGHAT and CDR2 is FQNNGV. Trimming stripped 5 bases from V and 7 bases from J, with 11 bases between. CDR3 length equals 13 residues. The CDR3 reads CASSGGGIGELFF. DNA of the CDR3: TGTGCCAGCAGCGGTGGGGGAATCGGGGAGCTGTTTTTT.

The chain uses TRBV14 and TRBJ2-5; TRBD2 agrees at 10 bases. With 4 bases clipped from V and 5 bases from J, the junction kept 7 bases outside the gene matches. CDR1 and CDR2 (germline): SGHDN, FVKESK. The length of the CDR3 is 15 residues. The CDR3 bases are TGTGCCAGCAGCCGAACTAGCGGGATCGTGGAGACCCAGTACTTC. It translates to CASSRTSGIVETQYF.

This clone ranks as large (0.1 to 1%). The chain is built from TRBV19 and TRBJ2-7; TRBD1 matches at 8 bases. Germline loops: CDR1 LNHDA, CDR2 SQIVND (reference sequence). V was clipped by 3 bases and J by 2 bases; unmatched bases: 15. This CDR3 contains 18 residues. The CDR3 is CASSILVGLGTGAYEQYF. The CDR3 nucleotides read TGTGCCAGTAGTATTTTGGTCGGACTTGGGACAGGAGCCTACGAGCAGTACTTC.

The chain combines TRBV7-2 with TRBJ2-5; the match to TRBD1 covers 8 bases. Trimming at V came to 5 bases and at J to 5 bases, leaving 13 bases not matched to a gene. The germline gives CDR1 SGHTA, CDR2 FQGNSA. The CDR3 spans 16 residues. This CDR3 is CASSPDARGRRETQYF. The DNA for the CDR3 is TGTGCCAGCAGCCCAGACGCCAGGGGGCGCCGGGAGACCCAGTACTTC.

The CDR3 DNA sequence: TGCAGCGTCGGGACCTACGAGCAGTACTTC. Amino acid sequence: CSVGTYEQYF. The gene calls are TRBV29-1 and TRBJ2-7; possible D gene TRBD2, 5 bases. Germline V lookup: CDR1 SQVTM, CDR2 ANQGSEA. V was clipped by 6 bases and J by 2 bases, with 5 bases between them. This CDR3 contains 10 residues.

Only a few counts were recorded for this clone. This chain uses TRBV7-3 with TRBJ2-3; no definite D call. Trimming cost V 2 bases and J 8 bases, with 8 bases left between them. Germline V lookup: CDR1 SGHTA, CDR2 FQGTGA. The CDR3 is 12 residues long. CDR3 amino acids: CASSLGGSTQYF. CDR3 sequence (DNA): TGTGCCAGCAGCTTAGGCGGATCTACGCAGTATTTT.

This chain joins TRBV6-1 and TRBJ2-7; D not certain. Trimming pared 4 bases from V and 6 bases from J, leaving 10 bases between. The CDR3 consists of 12 residues. From germline, CDR1 is MNHNS and CDR2 SASEGT. CDR3 amino acids: CASSAGSFEQYF. The CDR3 DNA follows: TGTGCCAGCAGTGCCGGAAGTTTCGAGCAGTACTTC.

A few counts support this clone. The J gene is TRBJ2-1, the V gene TRBV11-3, with 9 bases lining up with TRBD2. V dropped 1 base and J dropped 8; count of bases not matched to a gene: 9. Germline assignment: CDR1 SGHNT and CDR2 YENEEA. This CDR3 spans 16 amino acids. The chain's CDR3 is CASSLGLAGLRDEQFF. The CDR3 DNA is TGTGCCAGCAGCTTAGGGCTAGCGGGATTGCGGGATGAGCAGTTCTTC.

The chain carries TRBV18 and TRBJ1-1; 9 bases are a match to TRBD1. The CDR3 covers 15 residues. From germline, CDR1 is KGHSH and CDR2 LQKENI. The trim removed 2 bases at V and 11 bases at J, leaving 12 bases unmatched. CDR3 DNA sequence: TGTGCCAGCTCACCAAATCTGCCGGGACAGGGATCGGCTTTCTTT. Amino acid sequence: CASSPNLPGQGSAFF.

This sequence joins TRBV7-8 and TRBJ2-5; 11 positions agree with TRBD2. Losses at the gene ends were 2 bases for V and 4 bases for J; bases not matched to a gene: 3. This CDR3 region has 15 residues. Looked up from germline, CDR1 is SGHVS and CDR2 is FQNEAQ. The CDR3 DNA reads as TGTGCCAGCAGCTTACTCGGGACTAGCGGAGAGACCCAGTACTTC. Translation gives CASSLLGTSGETQYF.

This clone was seen more than once but under ten times. J is TRBJ2-5 and V is TRBV7-2; the D is unclear. Germline values: CDR1 SGHTA, CDR2 FQGNSA. The germline V and J ends were trimmed by 3 bases and 2 bases, with 10 bases remaining between them. The CDR3 sequence is 14 residues long. CDR3 sequence (DNA): TGTGCCAGCAGCTTCACAGAGATTCAAGAGACCCAGTACTTC. Its translation is CASSFTEIQETQYF. Complete variable domain (other parts from reference TRBV7-2 and TRBJ2-5): GAGVSQSPSNKVTEKGKDVELRCDPISGHTALYWYRQSLGQGLEFLIYFQGNSAPDKSGLPSDRFSAERTGGSVSTLTIQRTQQEDSAVYLCASSFTEIQETQYFGPGTRLLVL.

V usage is TRBV6-5 and J usage is TRBJ2-7; 10 bases line up with TRBD1. CDR1 and CDR2 from the germline V gene are MNHEY and SVGAGI. The CDR3 loop spans 14 amino acids. V gave up 6 bases and J gave up 4 bases; unmatched junction bases: 6. The CDR3 DNA is TGTGCCAGCAGATACGGACAGGGGGGATACGAGCAGTACTTC. Amino acid sequence: CASRYGQGGYEQYF.

There are a few counts of this clone. At one end, the junction sequence differs from germline, possibly due to a read error. The J gene is TRBJ2-5, the V gene TRBV11-1; the D gene is possibly TRBD1 (6 bases). This CDR3 comprises 13 residues. Germline V gives CDR1 SGHAT, CDR2 FQDESV (reference sequence). In DNA form, the CDR3 reads TGTGCCAGCAGCCTAGCCCGGGACACGAACCAGTACTTC. It specifies CASSLARDTNQYF.

This chain joins TRBV27 and TRBJ2-5; 7 bases map to TRBD1. The V segment lost 7 bases and the J segment 5 bases; nucleotides outside the gene matches: 7. Germline V lookup: CDR1 MNHEY, CDR2 SMNVEV (reference sequence). The CDR3 spans 13 residues. For the CDR3, the DNA is TGTGCCAGCAAGATTACAGGGGAGGAGACCCAGTACTTC. This encodes CASKITGEETQYF.

On this clone: A far larger clone differs by one base, so this is likely a read error. Distinct nucleotide sequences in the sample also encode this CDR3. V usage is TRBV5-1 and J usage is TRBJ2-3; no reliable D call. CDR3 length equals 16 residues. Germline lookup yields CDR1 SGHRS and CDR2 YFSETQ. V shed 4 bases and J shed 5 bases, with 20 bases lying between them. DNA of the CDR3: TGCGCCAGCAGCCTATACGGAAGGGAAGAAAAAGATACGCAGTATTTT. Protein sequence: CASSLYGREEKDTQYF. The variable domain in full, completed from reference TRBV5-1 and TRBJ2-3, reads KAGVTQTPRYLIKTRGQQVTLSCSPISGHRSVSWYQQTPGQGLQFLFEYFSETQRNKGNFPGRFSGRQFSNSRSEMNVSTLELGDSALYLCASSLYGREEKDTQYFGPGTRLTVL.

This clone was seen more than once but under ten times. J is TRBJ2-7 and V is TRBV6-5; the D gene is possibly TRBD2 (5 bases). Per the germline V gene, CDR1 is MNHEY and CDR2 is SVGAGI. V lost 5 bases and J lost 2, with 10 bases in between. The CDR3 has 13 residues. The DNA for the CDR3 is TGTGCCAGCAGTCGGACTCCAACCTACGAGCAGTACTTC. It codes for CASSRTPTYEQYF.